This T cell receptor (beta chain) is from a study of graft-versus-host responses after intestinal transplantation. At the level of the study: Multivisceral, liver-intestinal, or isolated intestinal transplants were performed in recipients. Induction using anti-thymocyte globulin, followed by tacrolimus and steroids for roughly 3 years, was given to all recipients.

Produced via immunoSEQ multiplex PCR; TCRdb's table is partial and in-frame only. The sample holds about 110,000 clones, 93% seen once. Remarks on this clone: Its matching antigen is unknown.

Study findings and constraints: Present in recipient marrow, GvH clones included some that appeared first in ileum or blood.

V was cut by 2 bases and J by 5 bases, with 16 bases left in between. There are 15 residues in the CDR3. Germline V gives CDR1 SEHNR, CDR2 FQNEAQ (reference sequence). The receptor's source is a human donor who received an intestinal transplant. Here the sequenced sample was unstimulated CD8+ T cells sorted from spleen or lymph node cells, taken before intestinal transplant. This chain connects TRBV7-9 to TRBJ2-7, with D unclear. In nucleotides, the CDR3 is TGTGCCAGCAGCTTAATAAGTGGCCCGGCCGACGAGCAGTACTTC. This codes for CASSLISGPADEQYF.